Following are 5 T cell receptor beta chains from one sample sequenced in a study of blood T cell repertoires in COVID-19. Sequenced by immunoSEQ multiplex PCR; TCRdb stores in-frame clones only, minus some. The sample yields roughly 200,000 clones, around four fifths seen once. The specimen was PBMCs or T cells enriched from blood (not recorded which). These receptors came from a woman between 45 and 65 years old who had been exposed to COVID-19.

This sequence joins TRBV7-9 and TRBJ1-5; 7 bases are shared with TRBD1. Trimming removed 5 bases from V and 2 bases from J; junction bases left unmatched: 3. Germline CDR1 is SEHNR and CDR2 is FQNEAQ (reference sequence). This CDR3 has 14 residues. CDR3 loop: CASSRGTGNQPQHF. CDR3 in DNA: TGTGCCAGCAGCCGAGGGACAGGCAATCAGCCCCAGCATTTT.

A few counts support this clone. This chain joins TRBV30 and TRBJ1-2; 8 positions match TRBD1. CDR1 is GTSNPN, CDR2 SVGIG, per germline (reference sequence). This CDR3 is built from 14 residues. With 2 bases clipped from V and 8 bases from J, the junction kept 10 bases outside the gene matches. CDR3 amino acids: CAWSPTQGAGGYTF. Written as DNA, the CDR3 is TGTGCCTGGAGTCCTACCCAGGGGGCAGGGGGCTACACCTTC.

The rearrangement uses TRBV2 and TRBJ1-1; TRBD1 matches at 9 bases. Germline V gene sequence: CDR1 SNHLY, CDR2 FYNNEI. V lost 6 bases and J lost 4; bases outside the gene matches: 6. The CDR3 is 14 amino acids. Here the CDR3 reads CASRPDRGSTEAFF. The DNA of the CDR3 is TGTGCCAGCAGGCCGGACAGGGGTTCCACTGAAGCTTTCTTT.

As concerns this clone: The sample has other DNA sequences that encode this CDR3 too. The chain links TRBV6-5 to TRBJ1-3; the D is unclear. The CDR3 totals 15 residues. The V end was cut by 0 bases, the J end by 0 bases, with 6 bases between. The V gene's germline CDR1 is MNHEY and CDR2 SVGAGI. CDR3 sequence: CASSYSRASGNTIYF. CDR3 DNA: TGTGCCAGCAGTTACTCGCGGGCCTCTGGAAACACCATATATTTT.

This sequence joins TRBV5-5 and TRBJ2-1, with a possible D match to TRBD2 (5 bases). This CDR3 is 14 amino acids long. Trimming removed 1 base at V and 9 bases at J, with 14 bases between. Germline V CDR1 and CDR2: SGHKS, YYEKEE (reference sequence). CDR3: CASSLLSSHGEQFF. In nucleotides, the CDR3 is TGTGCCAGCAGCTTGTTGTCTAGCCACGGTGAGCAGTTCTTC.